The present entry profiles one T cell receptor beta chain with its context. Its antigen remains unidentified. V was clipped by 1 base and J by 6 bases, with 16 bases between them. In germline, CDR1 is SGHRS, CDR2 YFSETQ. The CDR3 runs to 15 residues. This specimen belongs to a study of cytomegalovirus exposure and HLA in healthy donors. Study-level points and caveats: A further, later analysis showed that HLA-associated TCR beta chains (compared with equally common others) were more clonally expanded. What TCR beta sequences reportedly achieved was accurate prediction of HLA-A and HLA-B alleles in most subjects. Later analysis identified around 15,000 TCR beta sequences associated with HLA alleles, using a false discovery rate threshold of 0.05.

This PCR relied on a set of 60 Vbeta primers and 13 Jbeta primers. Sequencing used immunoSEQ multiplex PCR; TCRdb keeps in-frame clones, though not all of them. The sample lists about 190,000 clones, about 84% occurring once. The chain employs TRBV5-1 and TRBJ1-1; tentatively, D is TRBD1 (5 bases). The clonotype originates from a man aged 50-60 years in good health and CMV-seronegative. Input material: PBMCs. The CDR3 is CASSLLTGVAAEAFF. CDR3 DNA sequence: TGCGCCAGCAGCTTGCTTACGGGGGTTGCCGCTGAAGCTTTCTTT.